These 20 T cell receptor beta chains were all obtained from the same sample, sequenced in a study of identical twins. From the 5' RACE reads, TCRdb called clonotypes with MiXCR, one entry per CDR3 protein. The table shows about 890,000 distinct CDR3 sequences, with about 12% occurring only once. These data were likewise used in another study, on yellow fever vaccine responses in identical twins.

The sequenced sample consisted of PBMCs. All receptors come from a young woman in good health.

This clonotype was counted ten times or more. The chain couples TRBV28 to TRBJ1-5; D possibly corresponds to TRBD1 (6 bases). The CDR3 covers 15 residues. Trimming took 3 bases from V and 1 from J, leaving 10 bases between them. Germline lookup yields CDR1 MDHEN and CDR2 SYDVKM. The CDR3 is CASSFGGPSNQPQHF. Written as DNA, the CDR3 is TGTGCCAGCAGTTTCGGGGGGCCAAGCAATCAGCCCCAGCATTTT. Based on the CDR3 plus reference TRBV28 and TRBJ1-5, the full variable domain is DVKVTQSSRYLVKRTGEKVFLECVQDMDHENMFWYRQDPGLGLRLIYFSYDVKMKEKGDIPEGYSVSREKKERFSLILESASTNQTSMYLCASSFGGPSNQPQHFGDGTRLSIL.

V and J are TRBV6-1 and TRBJ1-1; 7 bases fit TRBD1. The CDR3 runs 16 residues. Per the germline V gene, CDR1 is MNHNS and CDR2 is SASEGT. V gave up 6 bases and J gave up 1 base; unmatched junction bases: 11. This CDR3 reads CASRAGTVSRNTEAFF. CDR3 nucleotides: TGTGCCAGCAGGGCCGGGACAGTAAGCCGGAACACTGAAGCTTTCTTT.

The chain recombines TRBV3-1 with TRBJ2-4; D is uncertain. V shed 0 bases and J shed 9 bases, with 6 bases lying between them. The V gene's germline CDR1 is LGHDT and CDR2 YNNKEL (reference sequence). The CDR3 loop spans 12 amino acids. The CDR3 DNA reads TGTGCCAGCAGCCAAGACTGGGGCATTCAGTACTTC. This translates into CASSQDWGIQYF.

This clonotype has just a few counts. The chain combines TRBV2 with TRBJ1-2; D remains ambiguous. V lost 1 base, J lost 6 bases, and 21 bases lay in between. The CDR3 covers 17 residues. Germline V gene sequence: CDR1 SNHLY, CDR2 FYNNEI. The CDR3 sequence is CASSEVPLLSGINGYTF. Written as DNA, the CDR3 is TGTGCCAGCAGTGAAGTCCCCTTATTATCGGGTATCAATGGCTACACCTTC. Full variable domain (rest looked up from reference TRBV2 and TRBJ1-2): EPEVTQTPSHQVTQMGQEVILRCVPISNHLYFYWYRQILGQKVEFLVSFYNNEISEKSEIFDDQFSVERPDGSNFTLKIRSTKLEDSAMYFCASSEVPLLSGINGYTFGSGTRLTVV.

In this sample, this clonotype turned up a few times. The chain recombines TRBV28 with TRBJ1-1; D perhaps matches TRBD1 (6 bases). V was trimmed by 5 bases and J by 6 bases, leaving 13 bases between them. Germline V gives CDR1 MDHEN, CDR2 SYDVKM. This CDR3 is built from 13 residues. In nucleotides, the CDR3 is TGTGCCAGCAGTCCCGGGACAATATCTGAAGCTTTCTTT. Translated: CASSPGTISEAFF.

Comment on this clonotype: At one boundary the junction diverges from the germline segment, which might be a read error. The V gene is TRBV20-1, the J gene TRBJ1-1; 7 bases fit TRBD1. The CDR3 loop spans 13 amino acids. The germline V gene encodes CDR1 DFQATT and CDR2 SNEGSKA (reference sequence). The DNA for the CDR3 is TGCAGTGCCACGACAGGGCTTCACACTGAAGTTTTCTTT. Its protein is CSATTGLHTEVFF.

The chain joins TRBV12-5 to TRBJ1-6; TRBD1 aligns across 7 bases. Trimming took 5 bases from V and 7 from J; bases not matched to a gene: 5. The germline gives CDR1 LGHNT, CDR2 FRNRAP. This CDR3 is 14 amino acids long. The CDR3 loop is CASGLRDRNSPLHF. The CDR3 DNA follows: TGTGCTAGTGGTCTCCGGGACAGAAATTCACCCCTCCACTTT.

There are a few counts of this clonotype. The J gene is TRBJ2-3, the V gene TRBV10-3; D is unresolved. The CDR3 is 13 amino acids. V lost 0 bases, J lost 5 bases, and 6 bases lay in between. Germline CDR1 and CDR2: ENHRY and SYGVKD. This chain's CDR3 is CAISESKLDTQYF. The CDR3 DNA sequence: TGTGCCATCAGTGAGTCGAAGTTAGATACGCAGTATTTT.

The sample holds a few counts of this clonotype. The chain joins TRBV20-1 to TRBJ2-1; 12 nucleotides align to TRBD2. Germline values: CDR1 DFQATT, CDR2 SNEGSKA (reference sequence). The CDR3 extends over 15 amino acids. V dropped 4 bases and J dropped 4; count of bases not matched to a gene: 5. CDR3: CSATFGLAGYNEQFF. The DNA for the CDR3 is TGCAGTGCTACATTTGGACTAGCGGGATACAATGAGCAGTTCTTC.

The sample holds a few counts of this clonotype. A junction end diverges from the germline sequence, so it may reflect a read error. The chain has TRBV12-3 or TRBV12-4 and TRBJ2-1, with D perhaps TRBD2 (7 bases). The CDR3 runs 14 residues. The CDR3 is CASSFSLGRDKMGF. The CDR3 nucleotides read TGTGCCAGCAGTTTTTCCTTGGGGAGGGACAAAATGGGGTTC.

This clonotype has only a few counts. The chain uses TRBV29-1 and TRBJ2-2; D is unresolved. V shed 7 bases and J shed 3 bases, with 12 bases lying between them. The germline V gene encodes CDR1 SQVTM and CDR2 ANQGSEA. This CDR3 is built from 13 residues. The CDR3 spells CSARPTYTGELFF. The CDR3 DNA follows: TGCAGCGCCCGGCCCACTTACACCGGGGAGCTGTTTTTT.

The gene calls are TRBV20-1 and TRBJ2-5; D might be TRBD1 or TRBD2, each matching 5 bases. The CDR3 totals 16 residues. Germline loops: CDR1 DFQATT, CDR2 SNEGSKA (reference sequence). Trimming stripped 3 bases from V and 1 base from J, with 18 bases between. The CDR3 here is CSASARGVGSQETQYF. The CDR3 nucleotides are TGCAGTGCTAGCGCCAGAGGGGTGGGATCCCAAGAGACCCAGTACTTC.

There are a few counts of this clonotype. CDR3 nucleotides: TGTGCCAGCAAAAGCGTCAGTAGGGGTAGCTCCTACAATGAGCAGTTCTTC. Translation: CASKSVSRGSSYNEQFF. The J gene is TRBJ2-1, the V gene TRBV11-2; tentative D call: TRBD1 (5 bases). There are 17 residues in the CDR3. V shed 7 bases and J shed 0 bases, with 19 bases lying between them. Germline-derived CDR1 and CDR2 are SGHAT and FQNNGV.

In DNA, the CDR3 is TGTGCCACCAGTGAGCCTCGACAGGGGACTAGCACAGATACGCAGTATTTT. The encoded protein is CATSEPRQGTSTDTQYF. This sequence joins TRBV24-1 and TRBJ2-3, with TRBD1 matching 8 bases. The CDR3 spans 17 residues. Germline-derived CDR1 and CDR2 are KGHDR and SFDVKD. J gave up 0 bases and V 4 bases, and 8 bases lay outside the gene matches.

This clonotype was seen only a few times. This chain connects TRBV7-9 to TRBJ1-3, with 7 bases identical to TRBD1. CDR3 length: 14 residues. After removal of 4 bases from V and 3 bases from J, the junction contained 3 bases not matched to a gene. Germline V gives CDR1 SEHNR, CDR2 FQNEAQ (reference sequence). The CDR3 sequence is CASSYTGDGNTIYF. DNA for the CDR3: TGTGCCAGCAGCTACACAGGGGATGGAAACACCATATATTTT.

The chain uses TRBV27 and TRBJ2-1, with 12 bases fitting TRBD2. The CDR3 length is 15 residues. J was trimmed by 10 bases and V by 3 bases; bases with no gene match: 7. Germline CDR1 MNHEY, CDR2 SMNVEV (reference sequence). CDR3 residues: CASSFPSGRAGEQFF. Written as DNA, the CDR3 is TGTGCCAGCAGTTTCCCTAGCGGGAGGGCCGGGGAGCAGTTCTTC.

The chain carries TRBV6-5 and TRBJ2-2; weak D call: TRBD2 (5 bases). The CDR3 is 16 amino acids. Germline V gene data show CDR1 as MNHEY and CDR2 as SVGAGI. The germline V and J ends were trimmed by 4 bases and 6 bases, with 18 bases remaining between them. DNA of the CDR3: TGTGCCAGCAGTTCCTTAGGGAGAATCTCCTCCGGGGAGCTGTTTTTT. Translating it yields CASSSLGRISSGELFF.

This clonotype was detected a few times. The chain couples TRBV7-9 to TRBJ2-1, with TRBD2 matching 13 bases. With 5 bases clipped from V and 9 bases from J, the junction kept 13 bases outside the gene matches. CDR1 and CDR2 from the germline V gene are SEHNR and FQNEAQ (reference sequence). The CDR3 extends over 17 amino acids. The DNA of the CDR3 is TGTGCCAGCAGCCCATGGTCCGCCGGGACTAGCGGGGTTGAGCAGTTCTTC. Amino acid sequence: CASSPWSAGTSGVEQFF.

This clonotype appeared many times. This chain connects TRBV25-1 to TRBJ2-1, with TRBD2 matching over 7 bases. The J segment lost 3 bases and the V segment lost 11 bases, leaving 10 bases of the junction unmatched. Per germline, CDR1 MGHDK and CDR2 SYGVNS. CDR3 length equals 14 residues. CDR3 sequence: CAVAERDVYNEQFF. The DNA of the CDR3 is TGTGCCGTAGCGGAGCGGGACGTCTACAATGAGCAGTTCTTC.

The chain is built from TRBV15 and TRBJ2-3, with 7 bases identical to TRBD2. V lost 5 bases and J lost 3; bases outside the gene matches: 5. This CDR3 comprises 14 residues. Germline V lookup: CDR1 LNHNV, CDR2 YYDKDF (reference sequence). Here the CDR3 DNA reads TGTGCCACCAGCTTACTAGCGTCAACAGATACGCAGTATTTT. It specifies CATSLLASTDTQYF.